A selection of T cell receptor beta chains follows, all from one sample in a study of blood T cell repertoires in COVID-19. Assay: immunoSEQ multiplex PCR; the TCRdb copy retains only in-frame clones and omits some. This table has about 160,000 clones, approximately 93% appearing once. The sequenced material came from peripheral blood. All receptors come from a woman in her fifties or sixties with COVID-19, enrolled during active disease. Both conserved end residues are trimmed from each CDR3. D genes are given only for firm matches.

j_gene: TRBJ2-1
d_gene: NA
v_gene: TRBV6-2/TRBV6-3
CDR3aa: ASSLDSYTVNEQF

j_gene: TRBJ2-7
d_gene: NA
v_gene: TRBV7-9
CDR3aa: ASSPLGGVGGDQD

j_gene: TRBJ1-2
d_gene: TRBD1
v_gene: TRBV7-2
CDR3aa: ASSQGVNYGYT

j_gene: TRBJ1-2
d_gene: TRBD1
v_gene: TRBV4-1
CDR3aa: ASSQDAQGARRGGYT

j_gene: TRBJ1-1
d_gene: NA
v_gene: TRBV28
CDR3aa: ASHRGTNTEAF

j_gene: TRBJ2-1
d_gene: TRBD2
v_gene: TRBV7-8
CDR3aa: ASSFGGSYNEQF

j_gene: TRBJ2-1
d_gene: NA
v_gene: TRBV12-3/TRBV12-4
CDR3aa: ASSLAGGEQF

j_gene: TRBJ1-2
d_gene: TRBD1
v_gene: TRBV6-5
CDR3aa: ASSYSTGDYGYT

j_gene: TRBJ1-1
d_gene: TRBD1
v_gene: TRBV7-2
CDR3aa: ASSSGQGFRTEAF

j_gene: TRBJ1-1
d_gene: NA
v_gene: TRBV5-4
CDR3aa: ASSLVGRENTEAF

j_gene: TRBJ1-1
d_gene: TRBD1
v_gene: TRBV9
CDR3aa: ASRAGQGAGEAF

j_gene: TRBJ1-1
d_gene: TRBD1
v_gene: TRBV27
CDR3aa: ASSLRGRLTEAF

j_gene: TRBJ1-2
d_gene: TRBD1
v_gene: TRBV24-1
CDR3aa: ATSGRQGGGYT

j_gene: TRBJ2-1
d_gene: NA
v_gene: TRBV10-3
CDR3aa: AITSDNEQF

j_gene: TRBJ1-2
d_gene: NA
v_gene: TRBV6-5
CDR3aa: ASSYIRGNYGYT

j_gene: TRBJ2-5
d_gene: TRBD2
v_gene: TRBV19
CDR3aa: ASSPTSLETQY

j_gene: TRBJ2-1
d_gene: TRBD2
v_gene: TRBV13
CDR3aa: ASSYGLAGYNEQF

j_gene: TRBJ1-6
d_gene: NA
v_gene: TRBV6-6
CDR3aa: ASSDSISYNSPLH